This is a list of T cell receptor beta chains from one sample in a study of technical replicates of blood from a few donors. Only in-frame clones appear in the TCRdb table, and some are missing; sequencing was by immunoSEQ multiplex PCR. This table holds 84,000 or so clones, around 94% found once. Material: T cells isolated from PBMCs. The receptors were gathered from a human donor in good health. The CDR3 runs from the conserved cysteine through the conserved F or W. Fields, in order: D gene, J gene, V gene, clone size, CDR3 protein, CDR3 DNA. The D gene is left open where the match is weak. Only some rows state a clone size, as once, few, many or a class for expanded clones.

d_call: .
j_call: TRBJ1-5
v_call: TRBV6-1
clone_size: .
cdr3_aa: CASSEAGGASNQPQHF
cdr3_nt: TGTGCCAGCAGTGAAGCCGGGGGAGCCAGCAATCAGCCCCAGCATTTT

d_call: TRBD1
j_call: TRBJ2-1
v_call: TRBV4-1
clone_size: .
cdr3_aa: CASSPGQGVGEQFF
cdr3_nt: TGCGCCAGCAGCCCCGGACAGGGTGTAGGTGAGCAGTTCTTC

d_call: TRBD1
j_call: TRBJ1-1
v_call: TRBV6-5
clone_size: .
cdr3_aa: CASRRQGAGTEAFF
cdr3_nt: TGTGCCAGCAGACGACAGGGGGCGGGCACTGAAGCTTTCTTT

d_call: TRBD1
j_call: TRBJ2-7
v_call: TRBV19
clone_size: .
cdr3_aa: CASSMQVGDRVKVSSYEQYF
cdr3_nt: TGTGCCAGTAGTATGCAAGTAGGGGACAGGGTAAAGGTGAGCTCCTACGAGCAGTACTTC

d_call: .
j_call: TRBJ1-1
v_call: TRBV30
clone_size: .
cdr3_aa: CAWSVRAGTEAFF
cdr3_nt: TGTGCCTGGAGTGTACGGGCGGGAACTGAAGCTTTCTTT

d_call: .
j_call: TRBJ2-7
v_call: TRBV10-1
clone_size: .
cdr3_aa: CASSESMGRMHEQYF
cdr3_nt: TGCGCCAGCAGTGAGTCTATGGGGCGCATGCACGAGCAGTACTTC

d_call: TRBD1
j_call: TRBJ1-4
v_call: TRBV5-1
clone_size: .
cdr3_aa: CASSFGQGTNEKLFF
cdr3_nt: TGCGCCAGCAGCTTCGGACAGGGGACTAATGAAAAACTGTTTTTT

d_call: .
j_call: TRBJ2-1
v_call: TRBV6-4
clone_size: .
cdr3_aa: CASSDSGGKSSYNEQFF
cdr3_nt: TGTGCCAGCAGTGACTCTGGCGGCAAGAGCTCCTACAATGAGCAGTTCTTC

d_call: .
j_call: TRBJ2-2
v_call: TRBV6-5
clone_size: .
cdr3_aa: CASTVKTRPGELFF
cdr3_nt: TGTGCCAGCACTGTAAAAACTAGACCCGGGGAGCTGTTTTTT

d_call: .
j_call: TRBJ2-7
v_call: TRBV6-5
clone_size: .
cdr3_aa: CASRPLASSYEQYF
cdr3_nt: TGTGCCAGCAGGCCGTTAGCGTCCTCCTACGAGCAGTACTTC

d_call: .
j_call: TRBJ2-6
v_call: TRBV2
clone_size: .
cdr3_aa: CASSGYRDAPGANVLTF
cdr3_nt: TGTGCCAGCAGTGGGTACAGGGACGCACCTGGGGCCAACGTCCTGACTTTC

d_call: TRBD1
j_call: TRBJ1-1
v_call: TRBV27
clone_size: .
cdr3_aa: CASSPRQGAAGEAFF
cdr3_nt: TGTGCCAGCAGTCCCCGACAGGGGGCAGCGGGTGAAGCTTTCTTT

d_call: TRBD1
j_call: TRBJ1-1
v_call: TRBV10-1
clone_size: .
cdr3_aa: CASSETGTGLRGAFF
cdr3_nt: TGCGCCAGCAGTGAGACCGGGACAGGTCTAAGGGGGGCTTTCTTT

d_call: .
j_call: TRBJ1-2
v_call: TRBV5-4
clone_size: .
cdr3_aa: CASSLPGVYGYTF
cdr3_nt: TGTGCCAGCAGCTTACCAGGGGTCTATGGCTACACCTTC

d_call: TRBD1
j_call: TRBJ2-7
v_call: TRBV7-9
clone_size: .
cdr3_aa: CASSLSTGVGEQYF
cdr3_nt: TGTGCCAGCAGCTTATCGACAGGGGTGGGCGAGCAGTACTTC

d_call: .
j_call: TRBJ2-3
v_call: TRBV5-1
clone_size: .
cdr3_aa: CASRGGQSTDTQYF
cdr3_nt: TGCGCCAGCAGAGGAGGACAGTCCACAGATACGCAGTATTTT

d_call: TRBD2
j_call: TRBJ2-3
v_call: TRBV11-2
clone_size: .
cdr3_aa: CASSSTGGGTDTQYF
cdr3_nt: TGTGCCAGCAGCTCGACGGGAGGGGGAACAGATACGCAGTATTTT

d_call: TRBD1
j_call: TRBJ2-7
v_call: TRBV5-1
clone_size: .
cdr3_aa: CASSLDRGITEQYF
cdr3_nt: TGCGCCAGCAGCTTGGACAGGGGGATCACCGAGCAGTACTTC

d_call: TRBD1
j_call: TRBJ2-7
v_call: TRBV7-9
clone_size: once
cdr3_aa: CASNPGTVEQYF
cdr3_nt: TGTGCCAGCAACCCCGGGACAGTCGAGCAGTACTTC

d_call: .
j_call: TRBJ2-1
v_call: TRBV2
clone_size: .
cdr3_aa: CASSGAEPRTAGFF
cdr3_nt: TGTGCCAGCAGTGGAGCCGAGCCCCGAACGGCGGGGTTCTTC

d_call: .
j_call: TRBJ1-5
v_call: TRBV6-1
clone_size: .
cdr3_aa: CASSEARGGGVIRQPQHF
cdr3_nt: TGTGCCAGCAGTGAAGCAAGAGGAGGAGGGGTAATTCGTCAGCCCCAGCATTTT

d_call: TRBD2
j_call: TRBJ2-7
v_call: TRBV18
clone_size: once
cdr3_aa: CASSLPREGTYEQYF
cdr3_nt: TGTGCCAGCTCACTCCCACGGGAGGGGACCTACGAGCAGTACTTC

d_call: .
j_call: TRBJ2-3
v_call: TRBV18
clone_size: .
cdr3_aa: CASSLRTDTQYF
cdr3_nt: TGTGCCAGCTCACTCCGGACAGATACGCAGTATTTT

d_call: TRBD1
j_call: TRBJ2-5
v_call: TRBV7-9
clone_size: .
cdr3_aa: CASSSGTEETQYF
cdr3_nt: TGTGCCAGCAGCTCCGGGACAGAAGAGACCCAGTACTTC

d_call: .
j_call: TRBJ1-2
v_call: TRBV9
clone_size: .
cdr3_aa: CASGGTTTRQDGYTF
cdr3_nt: TGTGCCAGCGGGGGAACAACAACCAGACAGGATGGCTACACCTTC

d_call: .
j_call: TRBJ2-7
v_call: TRBV5-1
clone_size: .
cdr3_aa: CASSFDEEAGAYEQYF
cdr3_nt: TGCGCCAGCAGCTTTGATGAGGAGGCCGGGGCCTACGAGCAGTACTTC

d_call: .
j_call: TRBJ2-7
v_call: TRBV5-8
clone_size: .
cdr3_aa: CASKRRGNYEQYF
cdr3_nt: TGTGCCAGCAAGCGCAGGGGAAACTACGAGCAGTACTTC

d_call: TRBD2
j_call: TRBJ2-3
v_call: TRBV6-1
clone_size: .
cdr3_aa: CASSASAGGLGTDTQYF
cdr3_nt: TGTGCCAGCAGTGCCAGTGCGGGGGGATTGGGCACAGATACGCAGTATTTT

d_call: TRBD2
j_call: TRBJ2-3
v_call: TRBV4-1
clone_size: .
cdr3_aa: CASSPSPYYPGTSGGGTDTQYF
cdr3_nt: TGCGCCAGCAGCCCCTCCCCCTACTACCCTGGGACTAGCGGGGGCGGCACAGATACGCAGTATTTT

d_call: .
j_call: TRBJ2-1
v_call: TRBV27
clone_size: .
cdr3_aa: CASSSGLYNEQFF
cdr3_nt: TGTGCCAGCAGTTCTGGACTCTACAATGAGCAGTTCTTC

d_call: TRBD1
j_call: TRBJ2-7
v_call: TRBV10-3
clone_size: .
cdr3_aa: CAIAEGDRGNEQYF
cdr3_nt: TGTGCCATCGCCGAAGGGGACAGGGGCAACGAGCAGTACTTC

d_call: TRBD2
j_call: TRBJ2-7
v_call: TRBV4-1
clone_size: .
cdr3_aa: CASSQVASGGWEQYF
cdr3_nt: TGCGCCAGCAGCCAAGTAGCTAGCGGGGGTTGGGAGCAGTACTTC

d_call: TRBD2
j_call: TRBJ2-1
v_call: TRBV5-1
clone_size: .
cdr3_aa: CASSLNPRMTSGDNEQFF
cdr3_nt: TGCGCCAGCAGCTTAAACCCAAGAATGACTAGCGGGGACAATGAGCAGTTCTTC

d_call: TRBD1
j_call: TRBJ1-2
v_call: TRBV2
clone_size: once
cdr3_aa: CASSVGQHGYTF
cdr3_nt: TGTGCCAGCAGCGTGGGACAGCATGGCTACACCTTC

d_call: .
j_call: TRBJ2-5
v_call: TRBV28
clone_size: .
cdr3_aa: CASTNVDIPKETQYF
cdr3_nt: TGTGCCAGCACCAACGTGGACATCCCGAAAGAGACCCAGTACTTC

d_call: .
j_call: TRBJ2-6
v_call: TRBV28
clone_size: once
cdr3_aa: CASSPPRGSSGANVLTF
cdr3_nt: TGTGCCAGCAGTCCGCCCCGGGGGAGCTCTGGGGCCAACGTCCTGACTTTC

d_call: TRBD2
j_call: TRBJ2-1
v_call: TRBV25-1
clone_size: .
cdr3_aa: CASSEFGTRPYEQFF
cdr3_nt: TGTGCCAGCAGTGAATTCGGGACTAGGCCATATGAGCAGTTCTTC

d_call: .
j_call: TRBJ1-3
v_call: TRBV5-8
clone_size: .
cdr3_aa: CASSLLSGNTIYF
cdr3_nt: TGTGCCAGCAGCTTGCTCTCTGGAAACACCATATATTTT

d_call: .
j_call: TRBJ1-3
v_call: TRBV29-1
clone_size: .
cdr3_aa: CSVSNLNTIYF
cdr3_nt: TGCAGCGTGTCTAATTTAAACACCATATATTTT

d_call: .
j_call: TRBJ1-5
v_call: TRBV11-3
clone_size: .
cdr3_aa: CASSPHGRGYSNQPQHF
cdr3_nt: TGTGCCAGCAGCCCGCACGGGCGGGGTTATAGCAATCAGCCCCAGCATTTT